The clone carrying this T cell receptor (beta chain) was counted many times. Its antigen is as yet unknown. This specimen comes from a study of T cells after yellow fever vaccination. Study-wide points: Post-booster repertoires contained most primary-vaccination clones again (approximately 95% CD4, roughly 91% CD8).

Between the trimmed V and J ends, which lost 5 bases and 6 bases, there was a span of 14 bases. CDR1 and CDR2 (germline): DFQATT, SNEGSKA (reference sequence). The CDR3 has 13 amino acids. TCRdb re-derived calls from the 5' RACE reads in MiXCR, one entry per CDR3 protein. The repertoire holds roughly 340,000 distinct CDR3 sequences, with roughly 4.3% as singletons. V and J are TRBV20-1 and TRBJ1-5; D uncertain. The TCR was taken from a man between 18 and 35 years old who received the YFV17D yellow fever vaccine. Sequenced here: PBMCs, sampled 5 days after the yellow fever booster vaccination. The chain's CDR3 is CSAELRASQPQHF. In DNA, the CDR3 is TGCAGTGCTGAGCTGAGGGCTAGTCAGCCCCAGCATTTT.